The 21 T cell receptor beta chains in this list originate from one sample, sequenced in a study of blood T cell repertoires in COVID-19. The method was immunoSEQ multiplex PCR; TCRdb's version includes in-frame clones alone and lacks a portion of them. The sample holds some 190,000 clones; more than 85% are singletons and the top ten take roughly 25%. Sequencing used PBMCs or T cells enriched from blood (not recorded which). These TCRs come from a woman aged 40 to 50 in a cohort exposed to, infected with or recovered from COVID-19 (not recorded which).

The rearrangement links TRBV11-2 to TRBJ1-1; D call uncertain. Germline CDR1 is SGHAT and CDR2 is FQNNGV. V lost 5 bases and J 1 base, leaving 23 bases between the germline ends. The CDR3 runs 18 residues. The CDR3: CASSPMVWKRLKNTEAFF. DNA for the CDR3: TGTGCCAGCAGCCCCATGGTCTGGAAGAGGTTGAAGAACACTGAAGCTTTCTTT.

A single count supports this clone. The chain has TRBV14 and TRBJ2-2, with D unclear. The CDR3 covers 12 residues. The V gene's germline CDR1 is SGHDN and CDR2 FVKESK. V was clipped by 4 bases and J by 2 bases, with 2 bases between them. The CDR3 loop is CASSLNTGELFF. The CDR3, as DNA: TGTGCCAGCAGCCTAAACACCGGGGAGCTGTTTTTT. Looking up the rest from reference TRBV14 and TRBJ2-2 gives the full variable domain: EAGVTQFPSHSVIEKGQTVTLRCDPISGHDNLYWYRRVMGKEIKFLLHFVKESKQDESGMPNNRFLAERTGGTYSTLKVQPAELEDSGVYFCASSLNTGELFFGEGSRLTVL.

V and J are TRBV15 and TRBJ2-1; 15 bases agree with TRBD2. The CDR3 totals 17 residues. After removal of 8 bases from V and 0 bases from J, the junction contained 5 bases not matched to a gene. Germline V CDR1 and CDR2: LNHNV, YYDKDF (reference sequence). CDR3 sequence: CATGLAGGWSSYNEQFF. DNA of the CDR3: TGTGCCACCGGACTAGCGGGGGGGTGGAGCTCCTACAATGAGCAGTTCTTC.

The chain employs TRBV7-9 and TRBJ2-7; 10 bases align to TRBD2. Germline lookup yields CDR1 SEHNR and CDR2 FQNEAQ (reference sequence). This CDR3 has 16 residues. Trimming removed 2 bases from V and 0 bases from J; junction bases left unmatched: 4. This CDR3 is CASSLRTSGPSYEQYF. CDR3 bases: TGTGCCAGCAGCTTAAGGACTAGCGGACCCTCCTACGAGCAGTACTTC.

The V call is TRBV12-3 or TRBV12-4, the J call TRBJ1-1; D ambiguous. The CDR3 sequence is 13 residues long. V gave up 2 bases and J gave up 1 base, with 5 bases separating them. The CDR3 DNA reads TGTGCCAGCAGTTTACGTTCGAACACTGAAGCTTTCTTT. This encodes CASSLRSNTEAFF.

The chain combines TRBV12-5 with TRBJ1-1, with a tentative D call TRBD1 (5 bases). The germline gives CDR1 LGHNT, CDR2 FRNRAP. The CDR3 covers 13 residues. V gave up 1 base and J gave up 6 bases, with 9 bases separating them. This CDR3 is CASGLGREAEAFF. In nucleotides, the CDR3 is TGTGCTAGTGGTTTGGGCAGGGAAGCTGAAGCTTTCTTT.

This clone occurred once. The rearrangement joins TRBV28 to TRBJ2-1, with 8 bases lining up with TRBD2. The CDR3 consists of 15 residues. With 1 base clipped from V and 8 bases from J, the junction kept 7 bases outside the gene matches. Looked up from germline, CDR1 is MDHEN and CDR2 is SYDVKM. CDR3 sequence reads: CASSLYTGGSDEQFF. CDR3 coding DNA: TGTGCCAGCAGTTTATATACGGGGGGGAGTGATGAGCAGTTCTTC. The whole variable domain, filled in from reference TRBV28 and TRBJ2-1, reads DVKVTQSSRYLVKRTGEKVFLECVQDMDHENMFWYRQDPGLGLRLIYFSYDVKMKEKGDIPEGYSVSREKKERFSLILESASTNQTSMYLCASSLYTGGSDEQFFGPGTRLTVL.

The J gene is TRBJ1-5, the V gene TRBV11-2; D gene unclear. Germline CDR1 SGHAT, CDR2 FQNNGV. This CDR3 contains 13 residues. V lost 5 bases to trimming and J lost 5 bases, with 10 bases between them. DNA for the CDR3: TGTGCCAGCAGCCAATACGCGGATCAGCCCCAGCATTTT. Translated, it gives CASSQYADQPQHF.

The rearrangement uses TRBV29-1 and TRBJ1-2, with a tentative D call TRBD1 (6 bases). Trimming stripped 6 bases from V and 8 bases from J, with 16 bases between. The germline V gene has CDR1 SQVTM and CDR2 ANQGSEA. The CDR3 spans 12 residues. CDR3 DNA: TGCAGCGTCGTTACAGGGATAGACGGCTACACCTTC. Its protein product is CSVVTGIDGYTF.

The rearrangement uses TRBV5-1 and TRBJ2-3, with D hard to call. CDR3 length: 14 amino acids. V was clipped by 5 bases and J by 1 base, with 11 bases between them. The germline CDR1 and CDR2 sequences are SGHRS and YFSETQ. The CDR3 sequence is CASRAGSGTDTQYF. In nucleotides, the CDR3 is TGCGCCAGCAGGGCCGGGTCCGGCACAGATACGCAGTATTTT.

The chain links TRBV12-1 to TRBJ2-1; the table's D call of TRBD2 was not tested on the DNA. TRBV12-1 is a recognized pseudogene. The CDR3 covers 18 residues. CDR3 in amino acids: CASNLTSSGAGPYNEQFF. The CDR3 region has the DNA TGTGCCAGCAATCTTACGTCTAGCGGGGCTGGCCCCTACAATGAGCAGTTCTTC.

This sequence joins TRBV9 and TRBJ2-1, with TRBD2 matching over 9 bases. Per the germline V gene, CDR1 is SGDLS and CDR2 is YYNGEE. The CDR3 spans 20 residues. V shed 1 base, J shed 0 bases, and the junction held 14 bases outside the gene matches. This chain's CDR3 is CASSVSRLAETPASYNEQFF. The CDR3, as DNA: TGTGCCAGCAGCGTATCTCGACTAGCGGAAACTCCGGCCTCCTACAATGAGCAGTTCTTC. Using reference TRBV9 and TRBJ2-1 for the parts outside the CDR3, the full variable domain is DSGVTQTPKHLITATGQRVTLRCSPRSGDLSVYWYQQSLDQGLQFLIQYYNGEERAKGNILERFSAQQFPDLHSELNLSSLELGDSALYFCASSVSRLAETPASYNEQFFGPGTRLTVL.

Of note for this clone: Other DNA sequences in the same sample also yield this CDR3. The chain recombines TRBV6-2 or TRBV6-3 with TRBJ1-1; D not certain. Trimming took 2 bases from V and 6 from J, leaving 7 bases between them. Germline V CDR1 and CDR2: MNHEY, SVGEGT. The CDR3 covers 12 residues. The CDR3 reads CASSYGSSEAFF. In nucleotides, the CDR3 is TGTGCCAGCAGTTACGGCAGTTCTGAAGCTTTCTTT.

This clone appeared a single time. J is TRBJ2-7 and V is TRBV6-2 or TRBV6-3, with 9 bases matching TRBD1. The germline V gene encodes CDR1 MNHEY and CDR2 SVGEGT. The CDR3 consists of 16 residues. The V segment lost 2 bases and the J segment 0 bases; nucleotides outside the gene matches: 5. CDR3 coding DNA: TGTGCCAGCAGTTACGAAACAGGGGGCATCTCCTACGAGCAGTACTTC. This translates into CASSYETGGISYEQYF.

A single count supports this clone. CDR3 loop: CASSPWQGYEQYF. The CDR3 nucleotides are TGTGCCAGCAGCCCCTGGCAGGGCTACGAGCAGTACTTC. The chain is built from TRBV3-1 (or the pseudogene TRBV3-2) and TRBJ2-7, with a possible D match to TRBD1 (5 bases). CDR3 length: 13 residues. Trimming took off 4 bases at V and 3 bases at J, with 10 bases between the two ends. CDR1 is LGHDT, CDR2 YNNKEL, per germline (reference sequence).

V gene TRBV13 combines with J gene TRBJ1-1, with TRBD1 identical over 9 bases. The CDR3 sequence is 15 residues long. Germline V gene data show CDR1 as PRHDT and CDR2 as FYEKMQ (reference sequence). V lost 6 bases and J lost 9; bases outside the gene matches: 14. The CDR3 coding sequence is TGTGCCAGCAGTCAACCGGGACAGGGTAAATTCCAAGCTTTCTTT. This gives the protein CASSQPGQGKFQAFF.

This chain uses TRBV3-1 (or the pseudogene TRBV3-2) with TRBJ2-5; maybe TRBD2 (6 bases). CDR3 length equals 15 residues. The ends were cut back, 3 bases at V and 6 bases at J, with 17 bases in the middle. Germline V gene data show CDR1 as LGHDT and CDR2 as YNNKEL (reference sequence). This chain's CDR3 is CASSQRGEPGKTQYF. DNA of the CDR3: TGTGCCAGCAGCCAGCGGGGTGAGCCTGGGAAGACCCAGTACTTC.

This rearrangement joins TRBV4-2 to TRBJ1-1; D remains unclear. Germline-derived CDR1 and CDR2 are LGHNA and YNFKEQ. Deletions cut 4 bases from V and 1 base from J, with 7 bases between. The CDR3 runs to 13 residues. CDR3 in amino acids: CASSLGGNTEAFF. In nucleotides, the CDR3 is TGTGCCAGCAGCCTGGGAGGGAACACTGAAGCTTTCTTT.

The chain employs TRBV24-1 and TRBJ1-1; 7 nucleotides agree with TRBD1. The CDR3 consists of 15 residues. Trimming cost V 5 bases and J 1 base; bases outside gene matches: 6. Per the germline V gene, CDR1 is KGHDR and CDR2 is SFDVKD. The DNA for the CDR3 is TGTGCCACCAGTGGCCCCGGGACAGCGAACACTGAAGCTTTCTTT. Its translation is CATSGPGTANTEAFF.

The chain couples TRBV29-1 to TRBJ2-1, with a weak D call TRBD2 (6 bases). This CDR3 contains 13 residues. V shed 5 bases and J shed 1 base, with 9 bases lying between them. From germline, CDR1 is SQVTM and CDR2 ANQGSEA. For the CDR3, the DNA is TGCAGCGTTAATAGCGGTTCCTACAATGAGCAGTTCTTC. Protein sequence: CSVNSGSYNEQFF.

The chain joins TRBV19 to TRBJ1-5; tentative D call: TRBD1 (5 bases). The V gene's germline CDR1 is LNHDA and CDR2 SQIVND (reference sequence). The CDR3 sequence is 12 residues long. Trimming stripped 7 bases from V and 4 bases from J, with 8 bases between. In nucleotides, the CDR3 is TGTGCCAGTATGAAGGGGAATCAGCCCCAGCATTTT. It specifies CASMKGNQPQHF.